A selection of T cell receptor beta chains follows, all from one sample in a study of blood T cell repertoires in COVID-19. Measured with immunoSEQ multiplex PCR; TCRdb has only the in-frame clones, and not every one. The sample comprises some 120,000 clones, 90% of which are singletons, and 3.5% to 5% rests with the top ten. The sample comprised peripheral blood. The receptor set was obtained from a man in his 60s with COVID-19, enrolled during active disease. CDR3s include the opening cysteine and the closing phenylalanine or tryptophan. D genes are given only for firm matches. Only some rows state a clone size, as once, few, many or a class for expanded clones.

j_call clone_size cdr3_length d_call v_call cdr3_nt cdr3_aa
TRBJ2-1 NA 14 NA TRBV4-2 TGTGCCAGCAGCCAAGATCTTGAGGAGAATGAGCAGTTCTTC CASSQDLEENEQFF
TRBJ1-4 NA 13 NA TRBV7-9 TGTGCCAGCAGCTTGGCGGGAGATGAAAAACTGTTTTTT CASSLAGDEKLFF
TRBJ2-7 NA 14 NA TRBV19 TGTGCCTGTGGAGGGGCTAGCGACTCCGACGAGCAGTACTTC CACGGASDSDEQYF
TRBJ2-1 NA 13 TRBD1 TRBV11-3 TGTGCCAGCAGCTTTAACAGGGGCTATGAGCAGTTCTTC CASSFNRGYEQFF
TRBJ2-5 NA 14 TRBD1 TRBV11-2 TGTGCCAGCAACCAGGACAGGGCAGGGGAGACCCAGTACTTC CASNQDRAGETQYF
TRBJ1-2 NA 14 NA TRBV3-1/TRBV3-2 TGTGCCAGCAGCCAAGATAATAATGACTATGGCTACACCTTC CASSQDNNDYGYTF
TRBJ2-1 NA 11 NA TRBV19 TGTGCCAGTAGAATCGGGACAGAGCAGTTCTTC CASRIGTEQFF
TRBJ2-1 NA 17 TRBD2 TRBV3-1/TRBV3-2 TGTGCCAGCAGCCAAGGAAGACTAGCGGGAGATGACAATGAGCAGTTCTTC CASSQGRLAGDDNEQFF
TRBJ2-6 NA 16 NA TRBV28 TGTGCCAGCACTCCGTGGGGAGGCTCTGGGGCCAACGTCCTGACTTTC CASTPWGGSGANVLTF
TRBJ2-7 NA 13 NA TRBV7-8 TGTGCCAGCAGCTTAGAACATCAGGGGGAGCAGTACTTC CASSLEHQGEQYF
TRBJ1-5 NA 15 NA TRBV6-5 TGTGCCAGCAGTCTTAACATGGAGGGCCTCCAGCCCCAGCATTTT CASSLNMEGLQPQHF
TRBJ1-5 NA 14 NA TRBV6-5 TGTGCCAGCAGAACTGGGACTGGCGGTCAGCCCCAGCATTTT CASRTGTGGQPQHF
TRBJ1-2 NA 12 NA TRBV12-3/TRBV12-4 TGTGCCAGCAGTTTGGGCACCTATGGCTACACCTTC CASSLGTYGYTF
TRBJ2-3 once 16 NA TRBV5-1 TGCGCCAGCAGCTCAACGTCGGGGACTAGCACAGATACGCAGTATTTT CASSSTSGTSTDTQYF
TRBJ2-2 NA 17 TRBD2 TRBV5-1 TGCGCCAGCAGCCCAAACGGGGGAGGGCCTTCCGGCGGGGAGCTGTTTTTT CASSPNGGGPSGGELFF
TRBJ1-1 NA 13 NA TRBV7-9 TGTGCCAGCAGCGTTCGACAGAACACTGAAGCTTTCTTT CASSVRQNTEAFF
TRBJ2-7 NA 15 TRBD2 TRBV2 TGTGCCAGCAGTGAAGCAAGCGGGAGCCTCTACGAGCAGTACTTC CASSEASGSLYEQYF
TRBJ2-7 NA 14 NA TRBV18 TGTGCCAGCTCTCCAGGGTCGAGGGGGGGAGAGCAGTACTTC CASSPGSRGGEQYF
TRBJ2-1 once 13 TRBD1 TRBV6-5 TGTGCCAGCAGACCGGACAGGGACGGTGAGCAGTTCTTC CASRPDRDGEQFF
TRBJ1-6 NA 14 NA TRBV6-5 TGTGCCAGCAGTCGGACACGCTATAATTCACCCCTCCACTTT CASSRTRYNSPLHF
TRBJ1-2 once 14 NA TRBV4-2 TGTGCCAGCAGCCAAGTGGGGGGTTCCCCCTCGCCCACCTTC CASSQVGGSPSPTF
TRBJ1-5 NA 14 TRBD1 TRBV5-1 TGCGCCAGCAGCTTGGGACAGGGGGATCAGCCCCAGCATTTT CASSLGQGDQPQHF
TRBJ2-1 NA 16 NA TRBV5-1 TGCGCCAGCAGGCTTTGGACTGACCTTTCTTACAATGAGCAGTTCTTC CASRLWTDLSYNEQFF
TRBJ1-2 NA 14 NA TRBV28 TGTGCCAGCAGGTACTTCAACCCTTCCTATGGCTACACCTTC CASRYFNPSYGYTF
TRBJ1-4 NA 14 NA TRBV7-2 TGTGCCAGCAGCTTGGCCGCCAGACACGAAAAACTGTTTTTT CASSLAARHEKLFF
TRBJ1-2 few 15 NA TRBV19 TGTGCCAGTAGTCCCCTTTTCCAGGCTAACTATGGCTACACCTTC CASSPLFQANYGYTF
TRBJ2-3 once 19 TRBD2 TRBV2 TGTGCCAGCAAATCCGGGACTAGCGGGAGTTATCGTGGCACAGATACGCAGTATTTT CASKSGTSGSYRGTDTQYF
TRBJ2-1 NA 20 TRBD2 TRBV6-4 TGTGCCAGCAGTTCCGCTCCGGGACTAGCGGGAGGCTACTTGGACAATGAGCAGTTCTTC CASSSAPGLAGGYLDNEQFF
TRBJ2-3 NA 16 NA TRBV19 TGTGCCAGTAGTCTTTGGACAACGACCCGCACAGATACGCAGTATTTT CASSLWTTTRTDTQYF
TRBJ1-1 NA 14 NA TRBV5-1 TGCGCCAGCAGCGTCCAGGTCATGAACACTGAAGCTTTCTTT CASSVQVMNTEAFF
TRBJ2-2 NA 17 TRBD1 TRBV15 TGTGCCACCAGCAGAGATTCGGGGACAGTATCCACCGGGGAGCTGTTTTTT CATSRDSGTVSTGELFF
TRBJ1-2 NA 16 TRBD1 TRBV19 TGTGCCAGTAGTCGAGGACAGGGGGGGACTAACTATGGCTACACCTTC CASSRGQGGTNYGYTF
TRBJ2-7 NA 13 NA TRBV3-1/TRBV3-2 TGTGCCAGCAGCCAAGACAGACACTACGAGCAGTACTTC CASSQDRHYEQYF
TRBJ2-2 NA 14 NA TRBV7-2 TGTGCCAGCAGCTTAGCGCGAGGGTCCGGGGAGCTGTTTTTT CASSLARGSGELFF
TRBJ1-3 NA 18 TRBD1 TRBV5-3 TGTGCCAGAAGCTCGGGACAGGGAAGGGGTCGCTCTGGAAACACCATATATTTT CARSSGQGRGRSGNTIYF
TRBJ2-1 NA 14 NA TRBV11-2 TGTGCCAGCAGCGTGACACTCTCCTACAATGAGCAGTTCTTC CASSVTLSYNEQFF
TRBJ2-1 NA 15 NA TRBV19 TGTGCCAGTAGTATAGGGAGCGGAAGAGGCAATGAGCAGTTCTTC CASSIGSGRGNEQFF
TRBJ1-6 once 14 NA TRBV2 TGTGCCAGCAGTGGCAGTAGAGGGCCCATGGCCCTCCACTTT CASSGSRGPMALHF
TRBJ2-7 NA 14 NA TRBV15 TGTGCCACCAGCAGAGATCGAACTTCCTACGAGCAGTACTTC CATSRDRTSYEQYF
TRBJ2-3 NA 16 TRBD2 TRBV5-5 TGTGCCAGCAGCGCGGTTGCGGGAGGGCCTTCAGATACGCAGTATTTT CASSAVAGGPSDTQYF
TRBJ2-7 NA 16 TRBD2 TRBV11-2 TGTGCCAGCAGCCCCGGACTAGCGGGAGGCTCGTACGAGCAGTACTTC CASSPGLAGGSYEQYF
TRBJ1-6 NA 15 NA TRBV7-9 TGTGCCAGCAGCTTAACGACAAGCGGGAATTCACCCCTCCACTTT CASSLTTSGNSPLHF
TRBJ2-1 NA 14 TRBD2 TRBV2 TGTGCCAGCAGACCAACTAGCGGGATTAATGAGCAGTTCTTC CASRPTSGINEQFF
TRBJ1-3 once 14 NA TRBV27 TGTGCCAGCGCCCGGAAGCTAGATGGAAACACCATATATTTT CASARKLDGNTIYF
TRBJ2-2 NA 15 TRBD1 TRBV7-3 TGTGCCAGCAGCTTATTAGGACAGGGGACCGGGGAGCTGTTTTTT CASSLLGQGTGELFF
TRBJ2-3 NA 18 TRBD2 TRBV27 TGTGCCAGCAGCGTCAGACTAGCGGGACTCCAAAGCACAGATACGCAGTATTTT CASSVRLAGLQSTDTQYF
TRBJ2-6 NA 17 NA TRBV7-3 TGTGCCAGCAGCTTAGAGGGCCCGGGGTCCGGGGCCAACGTCCTGACTTTC CASSLEGPGSGANVLTF
TRBJ2-7 NA 14 NA TRBV6-2/TRBV6-3 TGTGCCAGCAGTTACATACCGGGGTTTAGCGAGCAGTACTTC CASSYIPGFSEQYF
TRBJ1-5 NA 15 TRBD1 TRBV7-9 TGTGCCAGCAGCTCAGCAGGGGGCCGGCGACAGCCCCAGCATTTT CASSSAGGRRQPQHF
TRBJ1-6 NA 15 TRBD1 TRBV7-9 TGTGCCAGCAGCTCCGACAGGGAAGCGAATTCACCCCTCCACTTT CASSSDREANSPLHF
TRBJ2-3 NA 17 TRBD2 TRBV7-9 TGTGCCAGCAGCTTAAACGGAGCGGGAGGGCTCATAGATACGCAGTATTTT CASSLNGAGGLIDTQYF
TRBJ2-1 NA 15 TRBD2 TRBV2 TGTGCCAGCAGCCCTGGGACTAGCGGGTGGGGTGAGCAGTTCTTC CASSPGTSGWGEQFF
TRBJ2-7 NA 14 NA TRBV6-6 TGTGCCAGCACCTTAGGACAGATATTTTACGAGCAGTACTTC CASTLGQIFYEQYF
TRBJ2-7 NA 15 NA TRBV7-9 TGTGCCAGCAGCTTATGGCGGGACCAGCTCTACGAGCAGTACTTC CASSLWRDQLYEQYF
TRBJ1-2 NA 14 NA TRBV29-1 TGCAGCGTTGAAGATGATCGGGTATACTATGGCTACACCTTC CSVEDDRVYYGYTF
TRBJ1-1 NA 11 NA TRBV19 TGTGCCAGTTGGCGGGGCACTGAAGCTTTCTTT CASWRGTEAFF
TRBJ2-2 NA 15 TRBD1 TRBV2 TGTGCCAGCAGCACCGACAGGGCTCGGGCCGGGGAGCTGTTTTTT CASSTDRARAGELFF
TRBJ2-1 NA 16 NA TRBV12-5 TGTGCTAGTGGTTTGGTAAGTATTATAGGGGACAATGAGCAGTTCTTC CASGLVSIIGDNEQFF
TRBJ2-3 NA 15 NA TRBV7-6 TGTGCCAGCAGCTTAGGTAACAGGGTGTATGATACGCAGTATTTT CASSLGNRVYDTQYF
TRBJ1-3 NA 17 NA TRBV10-3 TGTGCCATCAGTGAGCCGTCCTCCAGGGGAAAAAGAAACACCATATATTTT CAISEPSSRGKRNTIYF